Reported below is one T cell receptor (beta chain). Its antigen is currently unknown. The sample belongs to a study of T cells in tumors after PD-1 blockade. Study-wide background: A subset received ongoing vismodegib 150 mg daily alongside anti-PD-1 therapy. On average, peripheral blood gave about 120,000 TCR templates and 35,000 or so unique clonotypes.

Tumor or blood genomic DNA was sequenced, with inputs of about 550 ng to 6,004 ng. Study conclusions and caveats: Around 37% of tumor TCR clonotypes were also found in blood.

The assay was immunoSEQ multiplex PCR, and TCRdb's table has in-frame clones only and misses some. In the table there are approximately 30,000 clones, roughly 73% of which are singletons. This material consisted of PBMCs, taken after anti-PD-1 treatment. The receptor comes from a human donor with basal cell carcinoma.

The CDR3 DNA follows: TGCGCCAGCAGCTTAACAGGGGGCCAAGAGACCCAGTACTTC. It codes for CASSLTGGQETQYF. V is TRBV5-1 and J is TRBJ2-5, with 8 bases aligning to TRBD1. V was pared by 2 bases and J by 1 base, with 1 base of the junction left unmatched. The CDR3 runs to 14 residues. CDR1 SGHRS and CDR2 YFSETQ come from the germline V gene.